This T cell receptor (beta chain) comes out of a study of cytomegalovirus exposure and HLA in healthy donors. Study-wide findings and caveats: Associated with cytomegalovirus, according to the listing, were some 150 TCR beta chains. Near-uniform donor sequencing depth was presumed by presence/absence analyses.

Donors had nominal health at sampling but likely had unrecorded immune exposures. V shed 2 bases and J shed 0 bases, with 16 bases lying between them. The germline CDR1 and CDR2 sequences are MNHEY and SMNVEV (reference sequence). The CDR3 runs 17 residues. A word on this clone: Its antigen is still unknown.

It was with 60 Vbeta and 13 Jbeta primers that the PCR ran. The table came from immunoSEQ multiplex PCR; TCRdb's copy has only in-frame clones and leaves some out. Here the sample spans 150,000 to 180,000 clones, roughly four fifths being singletons. The chain links TRBV27 to TRBJ1-1; the D is unclear. Sequencing was done on a sample of PBMCs. The sequence came from a man aged 18-30 years in good health and CMV-seronegative. The CDR3, as DNA: TGTGCCAGCAGTTTAACAGTTTATCCCTCCCTGAACACTGAAGCTTTCTTT. It specifies CASSLTVYPSLNTEAFF.